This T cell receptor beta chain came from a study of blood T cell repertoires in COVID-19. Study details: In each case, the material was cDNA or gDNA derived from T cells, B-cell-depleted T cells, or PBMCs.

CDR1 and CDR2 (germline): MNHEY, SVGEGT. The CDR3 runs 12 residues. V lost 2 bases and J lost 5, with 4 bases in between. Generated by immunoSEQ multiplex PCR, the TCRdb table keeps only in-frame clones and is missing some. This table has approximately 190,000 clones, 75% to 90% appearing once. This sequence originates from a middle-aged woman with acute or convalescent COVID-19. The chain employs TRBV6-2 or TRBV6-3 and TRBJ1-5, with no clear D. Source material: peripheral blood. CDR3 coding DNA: TGTGCCAGCAGTTACGCAGATCAGCCCCAGCATTTT. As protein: CASSYADQPQHF.